Listed below are T cell receptor beta chains from one sample, sequenced in a study of shared clonotypes between healthy human individuals. Data came from immunoSEQ multiplex PCR; TCRdb stores just in-frame clones and leaves some out. Of about 2,500,000 clones in the sample, roughly nine tenths are singletons; the top ten hold roughly 0.15%. Sequenced material: naive CD4+ T cells sorted from blood. The source is a man in his late teens or twenties in good health. The CDR3 runs from the conserved cysteine through the conserved F or W. D genes are given only for firm matches. Clone size is not always given. Where it is, it says once, few, many or a class for expanded clones.

j_call clone_size v_call d_call cdr3_aa cdr3_nt
TRBJ1-1 few TRBV27 - CASCQGQGNTEAFF TGTGCCAGCTGCCAGGGACAAGGGAACACTGAAGCTTTCTTT
TRBJ2-5 - TRBV7-6 TRBD2 CASSGTSGSSETQYF TGTGCCAGCAGCGGGACTAGCGGGAGTAGCGAGACCCAGTACTTC
TRBJ2-5 - TRBV5-1 - CASSLQTRDVQLAQYF TGCGCCAGCAGCTTGCAGACCCGGGACGTCCAACTGGCCCAGTACTTC
TRBJ2-7 - TRBV5-1 - CASSARPRAGPTSVFNYEQYF TGCGCCAGCAGCGCCCGGCCCCGGGCAGGGCCTACGTCCGTATTCAACTACGAGCAGTACTTC
TRBJ2-1 - TRBV9 - CASSASLFNRDYNEQFF TGTGCCAGCAGCGCTTCCCTCTTTAACCGGGACTACAATGAGCAGTTCTTC
TRBJ2-2 - TRBV7-2 - CASSFGGGFTGELFF TGTGCCAGCAGCTTCGGAGGGGGGTTCACCGGGGAGCTGTTTTTT
TRBJ2-3 - TRBV27 - CASSLRADTQYF TGTGCCAGCAGTTTACGGGCGGATACGCAGTATTTT
TRBJ2-3 - TRBV10-2 TRBD2 CASQRESPDTQYF TGCGCCAGCCAGCGGGAGTCGCCAGATACGCAGTATTTT
TRBJ1-1 once TRBV11-3 - CASSPGPRTEAFF TGTGCCAGCAGCCCGGGACCGAGAACAGAAGCTTTCTTT
TRBJ2-7 - TRBV27 TRBD2 CASSPLAGVNEQYF TGTGCCAGCAGCCCACTAGCGGGAGTAAACGAGCAGTACTTC
TRBJ2-2 few TRBV14 TRBD2 CASSLMGLAGFTGELFF TGTGCCAGCAGTCTTATGGGACTAGCGGGGTTCACCGGGGAGCTGTTTTTT
TRBJ2-7 - TRBV6-1 TRBD2 CASSQRENSEQYF TGTGCCAGCAGTCAGCGGGAGAATAGCGAGCAGTACTTC
TRBJ2-7 - TRBV28 - CASSPLGEQYF TGTGCCAGCAGTCCCCTTGGGGAGCAGTACTTC
TRBJ2-1 - TRBV5-4 - CASSLDYSPDNEQFF TGTGCCAGCAGCTTGGACTATTCCCCAGACAATGAGCAGTTCTTC
TRBJ1-5 once TRBV6-6 - CASIGTSNQPQHF TGTGCCAGCATAGGCACTAGCAATCAGCCCCAGCATTTT
TRBJ1-1 - TRBV19 - CASNNREWGVEAFF TGTGCCAGTAATAACAGGGAGTGGGGAGTTGAAGCTTTCTTT
TRBJ1-2 once TRBV30 - CAWGPGPYGYTF TGTGCCTGGGGCCCGGGGCCATATGGCTACACCTTC
TRBJ2-2 - TRBV6-6 - CASSTQGFGVGELFF TGTGCCAGCAGTACTCAGGGCTTCGGCGTCGGGGAGCTGTTTTTT
TRBJ2-6 once TRBV19 - CASSLMGAGANVLTF TGTGCCAGTAGTCTTATGGGGGCTGGGGCCAACGTCCTGACTTTC
TRBJ1-5 - TRBV28 - CASQTSNQPQHF TGTGCCAGCCAGACCAGCAATCAGCCCCAGCATTTT
TRBJ2-7 - TRBV30 - CAWSVFQAGEQYF TGTGCCTGGAGTGTATTTCAGGCAGGCGAGCAGTACTTC
TRBJ2-2 - TRBV7-8 - CASSTRGAGGSPGELFF TGTGCCAGCAGCACAAGGGGAGCAGGAGGTAGCCCCGGGGAGCTGTTTTTT
TRBJ1-5 - TRBV10-3 - CAISESLVNQPQHF TGTGCCATCAGTGAGTCTTTGGTTAATCAGCCCCAGCATTTT
TRBJ2-5 - TRBV2 TRBD2 CASSDVGTSGGETQYF TGTGCCAGCAGTGATGTGGGGACTAGCGGGGGGGAGACCCAGTACTTC
TRBJ1-5 - TRBV28 - CASSSDSFSNQPQHF TGTGCCAGCAGTTCCGACAGCTTTAGCAATCAGCCCCAGCATTTT
TRBJ2-1 - TRBV7-2 TRBD2 CASRPPSGGAGNEQFF TGTGCCAGCAGACCCCCGAGCGGGGGGGCCGGGAATGAGCAGTTCTTC
TRBJ2-7 - TRBV5-4 - CASSLDSLRQYF TGTGCCAGCAGCTTGGACAGTCTAAGGCAGTACTTC
TRBJ2-1 - TRBV20-1 - CSAEGLNEQFF TGCAGTGCCGAGGGACTTAATGAGCAGTTCTTC
TRBJ2-1 - TRBV5-6 - CASTRGGPYEQFF TGTGCCAGCACCCGAGGAGGGCCTTATGAGCAGTTCTTC
TRBJ2-5 - TRBV21-1 - CASSKASGSQETQYF TGTGCCAGCAGCAAAGCTTCCGGATCTCAAGAGACCCAGTACTTC
TRBJ1-4 - TRBV5-1 - CASSLGRRATNEKLFF TGCGCCAGCAGCTTGGGACGGAGAGCAACTAATGAAAAACTGTTTTTT